These 21 T cell receptor beta chains share one sample of origin, sequenced in a study of cytomegalovirus exposure and HLA in healthy donors. It was with 60 Vbeta and 13 Jbeta primers that the PCR ran. Repertoires were generated with immunoSEQ multiplex PCR, while TCRdb's copy carries only in-frame clones and drops some. Of some 150,000 clones listed, around four fifths are singletons. Sequenced: PBMCs. Receptors were obtained from a woman aged 35 to 49 in good health and CMV-seronegative.

J is TRBJ2-2 and V is TRBV10-1; TRBD1 matches at 9 bases. The CDR3 has 14 amino acids. Trimming cost V 8 bases and J 3 bases; bases outside gene matches: 4. Germline V gene data show CDR1 as WNHNN and CDR2 as SYGVQD (reference sequence). The CDR3 reads CASGDRADTGELFF. DNA of the CDR3: TGCGCCAGCGGGGACAGGGCGGACACCGGGGAGCTGTTTTTT.

The V call is TRBV28, the J call TRBJ1-4; 9 nucleotides align to TRBD1. The germline gives CDR1 MDHEN, CDR2 SYDVKM. CDR3 size: 15 residues. V lost 5 bases and J lost 7; bases outside the gene matches: 8. The CDR3 is CASSTSGTGFEKLFF. The DNA for the CDR3 is TGTGCCAGCAGTACGTCCGGGACAGGGTTTGAAAAACTGTTTTTT. The full variable domain, completed using reference TRBV28 and TRBJ1-4, is DVKVTQSSRYLVKRTGEKVFLECVQDMDHENMFWYRQDPGLGLRLIYFSYDVKMKEKGDIPEGYSVSREKKERFSLILESASTNQTSMYLCASSTSGTGFEKLFFGSGTQLSVL.

The rearrangement links TRBV5-1 to TRBJ2-2; D gene ambiguous. Germline V gene sequence: CDR1 SGHRS, CDR2 YFSETQ. The V gene lost 0 bases and the J gene lost 0 bases, with 6 bases spanning the gap. The CDR3 consists of 15 residues. CDR3 sequence reads: CASSLAGTNTGELFF. As DNA, the CDR3 is TGCGCCAGCAGCTTGGCAGGCACGAACACCGGGGAGCTGTTTTTT.

This clone is a singleton in its sample. The chain carries TRBV29-1 and TRBJ2-3, with TRBD2 matching over 8 bases. CDR3 length equals 14 residues. Looked up from germline, CDR1 is SQVTM and CDR2 is ANQGSEA. Trimming at V came to 3 bases and at J to 4 bases, leaving 6 bases not matched to a gene. The CDR3 coding sequence is TGCAGCGTTGACACAGCCGGGAGGGCAGATACGCAGTATTTT. Its translation: CSVDTAGRADTQYF.

In its sample, this clone was seen many times. The chain has TRBV6-6 and TRBJ2-7, with 7 nucleotides matching TRBD1. The V segment lost 6 bases and the J segment 5 bases; nucleotides outside the gene matches: 13. CDR3 length equals 15 residues. The germline gives CDR1 MNHNY, CDR2 SVGAGI (reference sequence). The chain's CDR3 is CASRSKGAVGDEQYF. DNA of the CDR3: TGTGCCAGCAGGTCGAAGGGGGCGGTTGGGGACGAGCAGTACTTC.

The genes are TRBV5-5 and TRBJ2-5, with 7 bases that match TRBD1. The CDR3 extends over 18 amino acids. V gave up 5 bases and J gave up 3 bases; unmatched junction bases: 19. The germline CDR1 and CDR2 sequences are SGHKS and YYEKEE (reference sequence). As DNA, the CDR3 is TGTGCCAGCAGTCGGACAGGCCTCCCTAGATCGCTCAAAGAGACCCAGTACTTC. Translation: CASSRTGLPRSLKETQYF.

The J gene is TRBJ1-1, the V gene TRBV9, with a possible D match to TRBD1 (5 bases). CDR3 length equals 16 residues. Looked up from germline, CDR1 is SGDLS and CDR2 is YYNGEE. Trimming pared 3 bases from V and 1 base from J, leaving 16 bases between. For the CDR3, the DNA is TGTGCCAGCAGCGGGACACAGAGGCAGGGGAACACTGAAGCTTTCTTT. As protein: CASSGTQRQGNTEAFF.

The chain is built from TRBV27 and TRBJ1-5; no firm D call. The germline V gene encodes CDR1 MNHEY and CDR2 SMNVEV (reference sequence). CDR3 length: 16 amino acids. V shed 5 bases and J shed 2 bases, with 16 bases lying between them. The CDR3 protein is CASSVSGVTRNQPQHF. For the CDR3, the DNA is TGTGCCAGCAGTGTTTCCGGGGTGACGCGCAATCAGCCCCAGCATTTT.

The V and J genes are TRBV7-2 and TRBJ2-7; 9 bases map to TRBD2. The trim removed 2 bases at V and 7 bases at J, leaving 12 bases unmatched. The germline V gene has CDR1 SGHTA and CDR2 FQGNSA. This CDR3 region has 16 residues. The CDR3 region is CASSLTIGLARGEQYF. The DNA for the CDR3 is TGTGCCAGCAGCTTAACAATTGGACTAGCGAGAGGGGAGCAGTACTTC.

This clone came up a few times. The chain is built from TRBV5-1 and TRBJ1-4; TRBD1 matches at 7 bases. The CDR3 spans 14 residues. Trimming cost V 6 bases and J 3 bases; bases outside gene matches: 5. Germline V CDR1 and CDR2: SGHRS, YFSETQ. Written as DNA, the CDR3 is TGCGCCAGCACTCTGGGGACAGCTAATGAAAAACTGTTTTTT. Protein sequence: CASTLGTANEKLFF. The full variable domain, in which reference TRBV5-1 and TRBJ1-4 provide the parts outside the CDR3, is KAGVTQTPRYLIKTRGQQVTLSCSPISGHRSVSWYQQTPGQGLQFLFEYFSETQRNKGNFPGRFSGRQFSNSRSEMNVSTLELGDSALYLCASTLGTANEKLFFGSGTQLSVL.

The chain combines TRBV7-3 with TRBJ2-1, with D tentatively TRBD2 (6 bases). V was pared by 0 bases and J by 3 bases, with 9 bases between. The CDR3 runs 15 residues. Germline V CDR1 and CDR2: SGHTA, FQGTGA. The CDR3 spells CASSLTAGSYNEQFF. The CDR3 DNA sequence: TGTGCCAGCAGCTTAACGGCCGGGAGCTACAATGAGCAGTTCTTC.

The rearrangement uses TRBV27 and TRBJ2-2; 8 nucleotides agree with TRBD1. The CDR3 runs to 16 residues. The V gene's germline CDR1 is MNHEY and CDR2 SMNVEV (reference sequence). V shed 7 bases, J shed 7 bases, and the junction held 14 bases outside the gene matches. CDR3 sequence: CASTRMEAGGGGELFF. The CDR3 DNA reads TGTGCCAGCACTCGAATGGAGGCAGGGGGCGGCGGGGAGCTGTTTTTT.

As DNA, the CDR3 is TGTGCCAGCAGTCCAAGGGCGGGGGTCGCTCAGACCTACAATGAGCAGTTCTTC. This sequence encodes CASSPRAGVAQTYNEQFF. The V gene is TRBV25-1, the J gene TRBJ2-1, with TRBD2 matching over 7 bases. The CDR3 has 18 amino acids. The germline V gene has CDR1 MGHDK and CDR2 SYGVNS. Losses at the gene ends were 5 bases for V and 2 bases for J; bases not matched to a gene: 15.

This rearrangement joins TRBV10-3 to TRBJ1-5; D unclear. This CDR3 is 15 amino acids long. The germline V and J ends were trimmed by 0 bases and 4 bases, with 10 bases remaining between them. The germline CDR1 and CDR2 sequences are ENHRY and SYGVKD. CDR3 nucleotides: TGTGCCATCAGTGAGTCGAGGGATGGGAATCAGCCCCAGCATTTT. Encoded protein: CAISESRDGNQPQHF.

The rearrangement joins TRBV30 to TRBJ1-5, with D uncertain. Per germline, CDR1 GTSNPN and CDR2 SVGIG (reference sequence). Trimming shortened V by 1 base and J by 5 bases, and 12 bases separated the two germline ends. This CDR3 region has 14 residues. CDR3 protein: CAWSAGLEHQPQHF. For the CDR3, the DNA is TGTGCCTGGAGTGCGGGTCTCGAGCATCAGCCCCAGCATTTT.

The V call is TRBV5-1, the J call TRBJ1-2, with D possibly matching TRBD1 (6 bases). Germline V gene data show CDR1 as SGHRS and CDR2 as YFSETQ. V lost 1 base and J lost 1, with 11 bases in between. The CDR3 runs 15 residues. In nucleotides, the CDR3 is TGCGCCAGCAGCTTGAGAGGGGGAGTTAACTATGGCTACACCTTC. It is translated as CASSLRGGVNYGYTF.

The CDR3 region has the DNA TGTGCCAGCAGCCAAGACCTACAGGAAAAACTGTTTTTT. This translates into CASSQDLQEKLFF. The chain joins TRBV4-2 to TRBJ1-4; D is ambiguous. The V end lost 0 bases, the J end lost 8 bases, and 7 bases lay between the germline ends. The CDR3 has 13 amino acids. Germline V gene lookup returns CDR1 LGHNA and CDR2 YNFKEQ.

This clone has only a few counts. This rearrangement joins TRBV6-6 to TRBJ1-2; D may be TRBD1 (5 bases). V was clipped by 10 bases and J by 4 bases, with 10 bases between them. This CDR3 has 11 amino acids. Germline V lookup: CDR1 MNHNY, CDR2 SVGAGI (reference sequence). CDR3 protein: CAISTAYGYTF. The DNA of the CDR3 is TGTGCCATTTCGACAGCCTATGGCTACACCTTC.

The chain recombines TRBV7-9 with TRBJ2-7; TRBD1 agrees at 10 bases. There are 15 residues in the CDR3. Trimming cost V 5 bases and J 1 base; bases outside gene matches: 5. The germline V gene has CDR1 SEHNR and CDR2 FQNEAQ (reference sequence). CDR3 in DNA: TGTGCCAGCAGCCTTCCGGGACAGGGGTCCTACGAGCAGTACTTC. Protein sequence: CASSLPGQGSYEQYF.

The chain joins TRBV5-1 to TRBJ2-2; 9 positions match TRBD1. Trimming at V came to 1 base and at J to 1 base, leaving 2 bases not matched to a gene. Germline values: CDR1 SGHRS, CDR2 YFSETQ. This CDR3 is built from 16 residues. The CDR3 loop reads CASSLPTGGNTGELFF. CDR3 in DNA: TGCGCCAGCAGCTTGCCGACAGGGGGGAACACCGGGGAGCTGTTTTTT. The whole variable domain, filled in from reference TRBV5-1 and TRBJ2-2, reads KAGVTQTPRYLIKTRGQQVTLSCSPISGHRSVSWYQQTPGQGLQFLFEYFSETQRNKGNFPGRFSGRQFSNSRSEMNVSTLELGDSALYLCASSLPTGGNTGELFFGEGSRLTVL.

The chain employs TRBV27 and TRBJ2-2; TRBD2 matches 9 bases. The V gene end was trimmed by 3 bases and the J gene end by 6 bases; junction bases not matched to a gene: 5. The CDR3 runs 15 residues. The V gene's germline CDR1 is MNHEY and CDR2 SMNVEV (reference sequence). DNA of the CDR3: TGTGCCAGCAGTTTGGTAGCGGGGGTATCCGGGGAGCTGTTTTTT. Its protein product is CASSLVAGVSGELFF.